This T cell receptor (beta chain) was retrieved from a study of T-cell memory formation after mild COVID-19. TCRdb re-called the 5' RACE reads with MiXCR, one entry per CDR3 protein. The sample holds about 190,000 distinct CDR3 sequences; 8% to 11% are singletons and the top ten take under 3.5%. CDR3 length: 13 residues. Germline V gives CDR1 SNHLY, CDR2 FYNNEI. Trimming cost V 6 bases and J 6 bases; bases outside gene matches: 8. In this sample, this clonotype turned up a few times. Material for sequencing was PBMCs or a T cell subset sorted from them (not recorded which). The source of this sequence is a man between 18 and 35 years old who had mild COVID-19 (a few samples of this study predate the infection). Cell type and time point are not known. The chain carries TRBV2 and TRBJ2-7; 7 nucleotides line up with TRBD1. CDR3 DNA sequence: TGTGCCAGCAGACCACAGGGGATCGGCGAGCAGTACTTC. It yields the protein CASRPQGIGEQYF.